This T cell receptor beta chain appears in the sequencing data of a study of blood T cell repertoires in COVID-19. Germline CDR1 reads SGHTA; CDR2 reads FQGNSA. This CDR3 region has 17 residues. The ends lost 5 bases at V and 7 bases at J; junction bases unmatched: 10. This clone was observed a handful of times. The method was immunoSEQ multiplex PCR; TCRdb's version includes in-frame clones alone and lacks a portion of them. The sample has about 97,000 clones; roughly nine tenths are singletons. V is TRBV7-2 and J is TRBJ2-1, with TRBD2 matching over 14 bases. Sequenced: peripheral blood. The receptor was isolated from a man aged 45-65 years with active COVID-19. CDR3 loop: CASSQTSGTSGGNEQFF. The CDR3 bases are TGTGCCAGCAGCCAAACGTCCGGGACTAGCGGGGGAAATGAGCAGTTCTTC.